These 3 T cell receptor beta chains originate from one sample sequenced in a study of shared clonotypes between healthy human individuals. CD45RO-negative, CCR7-positively selected cells formed the naive CD8 fraction, excluding terminally differentiated effector memory CD45RA+ cells. Sequenced by immunoSEQ multiplex PCR; TCRdb stores in-frame clones only, minus some. The table records some 1,900,000 clones, 85% to 95% of them present only once. The sample was naive CD8+ T cells sorted from blood. These receptors all come from a man between 18 and 29 years old in good health.

The rearrangement uses TRBV19 and TRBJ2-7, with 8 bases that match TRBD1. The CDR3 is 14 residues long. The germline CDR1 and CDR2 sequences are LNHDA and SQIVND (reference sequence). Trimming cost V 1 base and J 2 bases; bases outside gene matches: 1. This chain's CDR3 is CASSIADRAYEQYF. The CDR3 DNA reads as TGTGCCAGTAGTATAGCGGACAGGGCCTACGAGCAGTACTTC. The complete variable domain, with remaining parts taken from reference TRBV19 and TRBJ2-7, reads DGGITQSPKYLFRKEGQNVTLSCEQNLNHDAMYWYRQDPGQGLRLIYYSQIVNDFQKGDIAEGYSVSREKKESFPLTVTSAQKNPTAFYLCASSIADRAYEQYFGPGTRLTVT.

The chain combines TRBV16 with TRBJ2-5, with a tentative D call TRBD1 (6 bases). Between the trimmed V and J ends, which lost 0 bases and 1 base, there was a span of 6 bases. CDR3 length: 14 amino acids. Germline V gene lookup returns CDR1 KGHSY and CDR2 FQNENV. CDR3 sequence (DNA): TGTGCCAGCAGCCAATCGGACAGCCAAGAGACCCAGTACTTC. Translated: CASSQSDSQETQYF.

The chain recombines TRBV6-5 with TRBJ2-1; D could derive from TRBD1 or TRBD2 (5 bases each). Between the trimmed V and J ends, which lost 4 bases and 6 bases, there was a span of 13 bases. Germline V gene data show CDR1 as MNHEY and CDR2 as SVGAGI. This CDR3 comprises 14 residues. The CDR3 reads CASSSAIGGNEQFF. CDR3 nucleotide sequence: TGTGCCAGCAGTTCCGCCATTGGGGGCAATGAGCAGTTCTTC.